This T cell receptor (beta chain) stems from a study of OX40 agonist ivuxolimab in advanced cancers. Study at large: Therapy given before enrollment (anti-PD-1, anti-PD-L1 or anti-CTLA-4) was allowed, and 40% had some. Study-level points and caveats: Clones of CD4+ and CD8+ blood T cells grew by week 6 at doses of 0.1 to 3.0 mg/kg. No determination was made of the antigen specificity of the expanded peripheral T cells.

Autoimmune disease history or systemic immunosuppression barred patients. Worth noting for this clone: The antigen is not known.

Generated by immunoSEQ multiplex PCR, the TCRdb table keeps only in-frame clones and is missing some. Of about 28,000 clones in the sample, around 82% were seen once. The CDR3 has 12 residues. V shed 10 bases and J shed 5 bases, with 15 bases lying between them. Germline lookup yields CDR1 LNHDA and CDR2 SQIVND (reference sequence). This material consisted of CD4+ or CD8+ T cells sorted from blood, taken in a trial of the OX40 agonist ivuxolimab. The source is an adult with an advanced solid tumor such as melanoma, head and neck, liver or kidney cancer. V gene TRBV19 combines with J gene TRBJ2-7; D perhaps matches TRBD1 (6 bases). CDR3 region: CATWAGDHEQYF. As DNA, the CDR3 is TGTGCCACCTGGGCAGGGGACCACGAGCAGTACTTC.